One and the same sample provided the 8 T cell receptor beta chains below, sequenced in a study of cytomegalovirus exposure and HLA in healthy donors. PCR used 60 Vbeta primers and 13 Jbeta primers. Using immunoSEQ multiplex PCR, the repertoire was profiled, and TCRdb retains in-frame clones only, with some absent. The sample shows 100,000 to 150,000 clones, almost 85% of them seen only once. The source material was PBMCs. The receptor source for this set is a boy between 2 and 10 years old in good health and CMV-seronegative.

The table lists this clone with a few counts. The rearrangement joins TRBV18 to TRBJ1-1; TRBD1 aligns across 8 bases. J lost 3 bases, V lost 2 bases, and 14 bases had no gene match. From germline, CDR1 is KGHSH and CDR2 LQKENI. There are 18 residues in the CDR3. The CDR3 sequence is CASSPVVAGGGGDTEAFF. In nucleotides, the CDR3 is TGTGCCAGCTCACCAGTGGTGGCAGGGGGCGGGGGTGACACTGAAGCTTTCTTT.

This sequence joins TRBV7-9 and TRBJ1-4; perhaps TRBD1 as D (5 bases). Germline CDR1 is SEHNR and CDR2 is FQNEAQ (reference sequence). This CDR3 contains 14 residues. V shed 5 bases and J shed 6 bases, with 13 bases lying between them. In nucleotides, the CDR3 is TGTGCCAGCAGCCCCCCGGCAGGGCATGAAAAACTGTTTTTT. Its translation: CASSPPAGHEKLFF.

The chain has TRBV9 and TRBJ2-5, with TRBD2 as a possible D gene (6 bases). Between the trimmed V and J ends, which lost 4 bases and 1 base, there was a span of 11 bases. The germline CDR1 and CDR2 sequences are SGDLS and YYNGEE. The CDR3 runs to 14 residues. The chain's CDR3 is CASSPMGGQETQYF. CDR3 bases: TGTGCCAGCAGCCCCATGGGGGGCCAAGAGACCCAGTACTTC.

This chain's CDR3 is CASSPRQGQGEKLFF. As DNA, the CDR3 is TGTGCCAGCAGCCCTCGACAGGGTCAGGGTGAAAAACTGTTTTTT. This chain joins TRBV9 and TRBJ1-4, with 7 nucleotides matching TRBD1. Germline lookup yields CDR1 SGDLS and CDR2 YYNGEE. CDR3 size: 15 residues. Trimming took 4 bases from V and 7 from J; bases not matched to a gene: 10.

The V gene is TRBV5-1, the J gene TRBJ1-1; tentatively, D is TRBD1 (6 bases). Trimming removed 4 bases from V and 3 bases from J, with 13 bases in between. The CDR3 runs to 14 residues. The germline gives CDR1 SGHRS, CDR2 YFSETQ. The CDR3 loop is CASSELQGYTEAFF. CDR3 in DNA: TGCGCCAGCAGCGAGCTACAGGGTTACACTGAAGCTTTCTTT.

This chain joins TRBV5-4 and TRBJ2-2; 10 bases match TRBD2. The V segment lost 0 bases and the J segment 4 bases; nucleotides outside the gene matches: 3. This CDR3 has 16 amino acids. Germline CDR1 and CDR2: SGHNT and YYREEE (reference sequence). As DNA, the CDR3 is TGTGCCAGCAGCTTGGTGTCTAGCGGGGGCACCGGGGAGCTGTTTTTT. Translated, it gives CASSLVSSGGTGELFF.

The genes are TRBV25-1 and TRBJ1-3; TRBD1 agrees at 12 bases. Trimming removed 6 bases from V and 3 bases from J; junction bases left unmatched: 9. CDR1 is MGHDK and CDR2 is SYGVNS in the germline V gene. CDR3 length: 17 residues. The CDR3 loop reads CASSPPGQGAFGNTIYF. CDR3 coding DNA: TGTGCCAGCAGCCCTCCGGGACAGGGGGCTTTTGGAAACACCATATATTTT.

CDR3 region: CASSQDWWGSSNTGELFF. The CDR3, as DNA: TGTGCCAGCAGCCAAGATTGGTGGGGCAGTTCGAACACCGGGGAGCTGTTTTTT. The V call is TRBV4-2, the J call TRBJ2-2, with D perhaps TRBD1 (5 bases). Germline V gives CDR1 LGHNA, CDR2 YNFKEQ. V was shortened by 0 bases and J by 0 bases, with 14 bases between the two germline ends. The CDR3 covers 18 residues.